This T cell receptor beta chain was sequenced for a study of cytomegalovirus exposure and HLA in healthy donors. Study-level information: The same platform as the approximately 700 first-cohort repertoires was used for the 130 or so validation repertoires, a later analysis reported. Findings of the study overall: Cytomegalovirus status, reportedly, was diagnosed with high specificity and sensitivity by the classifier.

Measured with immunoSEQ multiplex PCR; TCRdb has only the in-frame clones, and not every one. The data show approximately 240,000 clones, with under 95% seen just once and around 1% held by the top ten. CDR1 is SGHNT and CDR2 is YYREEE in the germline V gene (reference sequence). The J segment lost 2 bases and the V segment lost 2 bases, leaving 4 bases of the junction unmatched. This CDR3 contains 16 residues. About this clone: Its target is unknown.

This chain connects TRBV5-4 to TRBJ2-6; 7 bases line up with TRBD1. This TCR derives from a woman aged 18-30 years in good health and CMV-seronegative. Sequencing was carried out using PBMCs. Here the CDR3 reads CASSLSRGPGANVLTF. In nucleotides, the CDR3 is TGTGCCAGCAGCTTATCTAGGGGGCCTGGGGCCAACGTCCTGACTTTC. Full variable domain (outside the CDR3, taken from reference TRBV5-4 and TRBJ2-6): ETGVTQSPTHLIKTRGQQVTLRCSSQSGHNTVSWYQQALGQGPQFIFQYYREEENGRGNFPPRFSGLQFPNYSSELNVNALELDDSALYLCASSLSRGPGANVLTFGAGSRLTVL.